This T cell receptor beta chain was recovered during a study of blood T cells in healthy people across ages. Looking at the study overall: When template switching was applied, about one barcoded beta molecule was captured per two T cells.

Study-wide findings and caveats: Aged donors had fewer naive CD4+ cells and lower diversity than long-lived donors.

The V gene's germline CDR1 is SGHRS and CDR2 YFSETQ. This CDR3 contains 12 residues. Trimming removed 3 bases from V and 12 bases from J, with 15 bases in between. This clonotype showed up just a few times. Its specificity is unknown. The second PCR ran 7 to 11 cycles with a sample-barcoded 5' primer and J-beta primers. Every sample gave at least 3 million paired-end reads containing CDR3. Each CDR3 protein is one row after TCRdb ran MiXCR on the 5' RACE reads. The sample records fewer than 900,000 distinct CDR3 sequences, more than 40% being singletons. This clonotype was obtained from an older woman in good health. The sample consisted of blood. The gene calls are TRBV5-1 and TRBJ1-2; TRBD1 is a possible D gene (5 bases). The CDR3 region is CASSSIRQLHTF. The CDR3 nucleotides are TGCGCCAGCAGCTCGATCAGACAGCTACACACCTTC.